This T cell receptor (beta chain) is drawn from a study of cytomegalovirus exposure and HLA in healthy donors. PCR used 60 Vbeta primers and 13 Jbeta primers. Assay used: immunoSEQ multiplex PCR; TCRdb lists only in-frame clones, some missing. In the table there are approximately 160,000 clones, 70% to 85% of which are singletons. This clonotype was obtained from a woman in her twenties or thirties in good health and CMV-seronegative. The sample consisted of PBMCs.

CDR3 in amino acids: CASRPSGQGGQPQHF. CDR3 nucleotide sequence: TGTGCCAGCAGACCATCGGGACAGGGCGGTCAGCCCCAGCATTTT. The chain employs TRBV7-2 and TRBJ1-5; 9 bases agree with TRBD1. CDR3 length: 15 amino acids. Unmatched junction bases numbered 9, after V lost 6 bases and J lost 6 bases. Germline loops: CDR1 SGHTA, CDR2 FQGNSA.